One and the same sample provided the 10 T cell receptor beta chains below, sequenced in a study of T cell changes during pregnancy in multiple sclerosis. Sequencing was performed with immunoSEQ multiplex PCR; in TCRdb, only in-frame clones are kept and a portion is missing. The sample consists of tens of thousands of clones, roughly 90% of them appearing once. The sample in question was peripheral blood, obtained in the first trimester of pregnancy. The receptors stem from a female donor in good health, enrolled as a control in a pregnancy study.

The chain is built from TRBV6-5 and TRBJ2-7; 8 nucleotides match TRBD2. Germline CDR1 is MNHEY and CDR2 is SVGAGI. The J segment lost 4 bases and the V segment lost 0 bases, leaving 8 bases of the junction unmatched. The CDR3 extends over 16 amino acids. In nucleotides, the CDR3 is TGTGCCAGCAGTTACTCTCGGCGGGGGGCTCGGTACGAGCAGTACTTC. It yields the protein CASSYSRRGARYEQYF.

V gene TRBV29-1 combines with J gene TRBJ1-1; tentative D call: TRBD1 (5 bases). The CDR3 spans 14 residues. Between the trimmed V and J ends, which lost 2 bases and 0 bases, there was a span of 10 bases. The V gene's germline CDR1 is SQVTM and CDR2 ANQGSEA. In DNA, the CDR3 is TGCAGCGTTGAATGGGGCAGGATGAACACTGAAGCTTTCTTT. This gives the protein CSVEWGRMNTEAFF.

The chain recombines TRBV28 with TRBJ2-7; the match to TRBD1 covers 10 bases. The V gene's germline CDR1 is MDHEN and CDR2 SYDVKM. The V segment lost 4 bases and the J segment 5 bases; nucleotides outside the gene matches: 11. CDR3 length equals 16 residues. Written as DNA, the CDR3 is TGTGCCAGCAGTTCCACCGGGACAGGGGAATCCCACGAGCAGTACTTC. The encoded protein is CASSSTGTGESHEQYF.

This rearrangement joins TRBV7-2 to TRBJ2-1; 7 nucleotides align to TRBD2. The CDR3 totals 15 residues. V lost 2 bases and J lost 8; bases outside the gene matches: 9. Germline loops: CDR1 SGHTA, CDR2 FQGNSA. In nucleotides, the CDR3 is TGTGCCAGCAGCTTATCCCAAGCGGGACCCTATGAGCAGTTCTTC. This gives the protein CASSLSQAGPYEQFF.

The chain couples TRBV10-1 to TRBJ1-1; D gene ambiguous. The CDR3 runs to 13 residues. Trimming shortened V by 3 bases and J by 0 bases, and 5 bases separated the two germline ends. From germline, CDR1 is WNHNN and CDR2 SYGVQD (reference sequence). The CDR3 is CASSDQMNTEAFF. CDR3 DNA sequence: TGCGCCAGCAGTGACCAGATGAACACTGAAGCTTTCTTT.

The chain combines TRBV28 with TRBJ1-1, with D possibly being TRBD1 (5 bases). This CDR3 is 15 amino acids long. Germline V gene sequence: CDR1 MDHEN, CDR2 SYDVKM. V was trimmed by 5 bases and J by 4 bases, leaving 17 bases between them. DNA for the CDR3: TGTGCCAGCAGTCCCCACAGCGGGGGAGGCACTGAAGCTTTCTTT. This sequence encodes CASSPHSGGGTEAFF.

This clone is deemed medium-sized. Other DNA sequences within the sample encode an identical CDR3. This chain links TRBV6-4 with TRBJ2-3; TRBD2 agrees at 8 bases. Trimming took 0 bases from V and 0 from J; bases not matched to a gene: 2. The germline CDR1 and CDR2 sequences are MRHNA and SNTAGT. CDR3 length: 16 residues. In DNA form, the CDR3 reads TGTGCCAGCAGTGACTCCGCGGGGGGTAGCACAGATACGCAGTATTTT. Its translation: CASSDSAGGSTDTQYF.

CDR3 coding DNA: TGTGCCAGCAGCTTAGGGGACAGGGTCGAGGCTGGTGAAGCTTTCTTT. This codes for CASSLGDRVEAGEAFF. The chain has TRBV11-1 and TRBJ1-1, with 9 bases lining up with TRBD1. V shed 1 base, J shed 7 bases, and the junction held 10 bases outside the gene matches. The CDR3 loop spans 16 amino acids. From germline, CDR1 is SGHAT and CDR2 FQDESV (reference sequence).

The chain couples TRBV11-2 to TRBJ2-1; TRBD2 agrees at 8 bases. Germline V lookup: CDR1 SGHAT, CDR2 FQNNGV. The V and J ends lost 5 bases and 8 bases, in that order; junction bases with no gene match: 14. The CDR3 length is 16 residues. CDR3 nucleotide sequence: TGTGCCAGCAGCAACACCGGGACTAGAGGGGGTTATGAGCAGTTCTTC. Amino acid sequence: CASSNTGTRGGYEQFF.

This chain joins TRBV2 and TRBJ1-4, with TRBD1 identical over 7 bases. Trimming cost V 5 bases and J 0 bases; bases outside gene matches: 3. Per germline, CDR1 SNHLY and CDR2 FYNNEI. This CDR3 has 15 residues. CDR3 sequence reads: CASSRDSATNEKLFF. In nucleotides, the CDR3 is TGTGCCAGCAGTAGGGACAGTGCAACTAATGAAAAACTGTTTTTT.